This paragraph covers one T cell receptor beta chain sequence. Its antigen is unidentified. Molecules of cDNA were individually given unique molecular identifiers that were attached to them. TCRdb reanalysed the 5' RACE reads using MiXCR and keeps one entry per CDR3 protein. The sample shows 68,000 or so distinct CDR3 sequences, 12% of them seen only once. This sample was taken from a study of early T cells in non-severe SARS-CoV-2 infection. Points from the study as a whole: Anti-spike CD8 responses were favored by VDJdb matching, which missed private and CD4 specificities.

Germline V gene sequence: CDR1 SGHVS, CDR2 FQNEAQ. The CDR3 is 11 amino acids. Trimming pared 5 bases from V and 6 bases from J, leaving 8 bases between. The source is an adult who was a healthcare worker with PCR-confirmed SARS-CoV-2 infection or an uninfected control (not recorded which). The chain combines TRBV7-8 with TRBJ2-7; a possible D gene is TRBD1 (6 bases). The sequenced sample was whole blood. Written as DNA, the CDR3 is TGTGCCAGCAGCCTGGACAGCGAGCAGTACTTC. Amino acid sequence: CASSLDSEQYF.